A selection of T cell receptor beta chains follows, all from one sample in a study of chemoradiotherapy in HPV16-positive cancers. Some clones are missing from TCRdb's copy, which holds only in-frame ones; the method was immunoSEQ multiplex PCR. The sample has approximately 38,000 clones, roughly 77% seen once; the top ten hold 3% to 4%. This specimen consisted of blood, obtained from a patient who underwent chemoradiotherapy. The receptors come from a human donor with HPV-associated anogenital cancer. Each CDR3 is given with its conserved first and last residue. D genes are given only for firm matches. Clone size is given for some rows only: seen once, a few or many times, or a class if the clone is expanded.

NA,NA,TRBJ2-7,TRBV6-5,TGTGCCAGCAGTCCCCCGGGACTGCCCCGCGAGCAGTACTTC,CASSPPGLPREQYF
NA,NA,TRBJ1-5,TRBV7-8,TGTGCCAGCAGCTTAATACCGGATAGCAATCAGCCCCAGCATTTT,CASSLIPDSNQPQHF
NA,TRBD2,TRBJ2-1,TRBV5-1,TGCGCCAGCAGCTTGCTAGCGGTGGATGACAATGAGCAGTTCTTC,CASSLLAVDDNEQFF
NA,NA,TRBJ2-1,TRBV5-1,TGCGCCAGCAGCTTGGAGGTGGGGAAGGGCAATGAGCAGTTCTTC,CASSLEVGKGNEQFF
NA,TRBD1,TRBJ2-2,TRBV7-3,TGTGCCAGCAGCTCCTCTACAGGGGGTACCGGGGAGCTGTTTTTT,CASSSSTGGTGELFF
NA,NA,TRBJ1-3,TRBV6-6,TGTGCCAGCAGTTACGGGGACGGTTCTGGAAACACCATATATTTT,CASSYGDGSGNTIYF
few,NA,TRBJ1-5,TRBV2,TGTGCCAGCAGTGAAACGTGGGGAAGCAATCAGCCCCAGCATTTT,CASSETWGSNQPQHF
NA,NA,TRBJ1-2,TRBV5-1,TGCGCCAGCAGCACCGTCGGATATGGCTACACCTTC,CASSTVGYGYTF
NA,NA,TRBJ1-6,TRBV6-6,TGTGCCAGCATCTTAACCAGGCTGGGCAATTCACCCCTCCACTTT,CASILTRLGNSPLHF
NA,TRBD1,TRBJ1-5,TRBV10-3,TGTGCCATCAGAAACGACAGGGACAATCAGCCCCAGCATTTT,CAIRNDRDNQPQHF
NA,NA,TRBJ2-7,TRBV19,TGTGCCAGTAGTATAATCTTCCAGGGATACGGCGAGCAGTACTTC,CASSIIFQGYGEQYF
NA,NA,TRBJ1-4,TRBV15,TGTGCCACCAGCACAGAAAGGGCTCTGGGGAAGGAAAAACTGTTTTTT,CATSTERALGKEKLFF
NA,TRBD1,TRBJ2-6,TRBV5-1,TGCGCCAGCAGCGCGAGGACAGGGGCTGGGGCCAACGTCCTGACTTTC,CASSARTGAGANVLTF
NA,NA,TRBJ2-1,TRBV7-8,TGTGCCAGCAGCTTAATAGCTGAAATAACCTACAATGAGCAGTTCTTC,CASSLIAEITYNEQFF
NA,NA,TRBJ1-4,TRBV7-6,TGTGCCAGCACCACCCAACCGGGTCTTGTTGAAAAACTGTTTTTT,CASTTQPGLVEKLFF
NA,NA,TRBJ2-7,TRBV6-1,TGTGCCAGCAGTGAACCTCCCCCCCCCGAGCAGTACTTC,CASSEPPPPEQYF
NA,NA,TRBJ1-1,TRBV7-2,TGTGCCAGCAGCTGGACTCGGGGGCTGGACACTGAAGCTTTCTTT,CASSWTRGLDTEAFF
NA,NA,TRBJ1-5,TRBV25-1,TGTGCCAACCAGGCCCGGGCCCTCAATAGCAATCAGCCCCAGCATTTT,CANQARALNSNQPQHF
NA,NA,TRBJ1-5,TRBV27,TGTGCCAGCAGTTTCGCCCAGGGGAATCAGCCCCAGCATTTT,CASSFAQGNQPQHF
NA,NA,TRBJ1-5,TRBV7-2,TGTGCCAGCAGCTTAGCAGGGTTTAGTCAGCCCCAGCATTTT,CASSLAGFSQPQHF